Presented here are 27 T cell receptor beta chains from one specimen sequenced in a study of molecular identifiers for immune sequencing clone quantification. TCRdb redid the calling of the PCR reads with MiXCR, one entry per CDR3 protein. The sample carries about 640,000 distinct CDR3 sequences, just under 20% recorded once. Sequenced material: naive CD8+ T cells from blood, with Jurkat cell RNA spiked in. Subset meaning: FACS-sorted CD8+CD4-CCR7+CD45RA+ naive T cells. These receptors were collected from a human donor in good health. Some libraries in this study had Jurkat cell RNA spiked in.

This clonotype has ten or more counts. The chain uses TRBV2 and TRBJ2-1, with 11 bases lining up with TRBD2. The CDR3 is 13 residues long. With 11 bases clipped from V and 8 bases from J, the junction kept 8 bases outside the gene matches. Germline V gene sequence: CDR1 SNHLY, CDR2 FYNNEI. The CDR3 sequence: CAGRLAGRDEQFF. Written as DNA, the CDR3 is TGTGCCGGAAGACTAGCGGGAAGGGATGAGCAGTTCTTC.

This clonotype was seen many times. Written as DNA, the CDR3 is TGTGCCACCAGCTCAGAAGGTGATCAGCCCCAGCATTTT. Encoded protein: CATSSEGDQPQHF. The V call is TRBV15, the J call TRBJ1-5; D is uncertain. V was shortened by 5 bases and J by 5 bases, with 10 bases between the two germline ends. Germline V gene sequence: CDR1 LNHNV, CDR2 YYDKDF (reference sequence). The CDR3 spans 13 residues.

In its sample, this clonotype was seen many times. For the CDR3, the DNA is TGTGCCAGCAGCAAAGGCGGGGGACTAGCGGGAGCATTCACAGATACGCAGTATTTT. Translated: CASSKGGGLAGAFTDTQYF. The V gene is TRBV21-1, the J gene TRBJ2-3; the table's D call TRBD2 went unverified against the DNA. TRBV21-1 is labeled a pseudogene. The CDR3 spans 19 residues.

In its sample, this clonotype was seen many times. The rearrangement links TRBV20-1 to TRBJ2-3; 8 bases align to TRBD1. The V and J ends lost 0 bases and 0 bases, in that order; junction bases with no gene match: 5. Germline CDR1 and CDR2: DFQATT and SNEGSKA (reference sequence). The length of the CDR3 is 16 residues. In nucleotides, the CDR3 is TGCAGTGCTAGAGACGGACAGGGTGAAAGCACAGATACGCAGTATTTT. Protein sequence: CSARDGQGESTDTQYF.

This clonotype occurred once. Since the CDR3 does not end with the conserved phenylalanine or tryptophan, this likely comes from a read error. The chain uses TRBV6-6 and TRBJ1-1; D not certain. Germline CDR1 MNHNY, CDR2 SVGAGI (reference sequence). Trimming pared 8 bases from V and 5 bases from J, leaving 15 bases between. The CDR3 length is 13 residues. The CDR3 region is CASLNWGGTEAFS. As DNA, the CDR3 is TGTGCCAGCTTAAATTGGGGAGGGACTGAAGCTTTCTCT.

This clonotype was observed many times. V usage is TRBV6-5 and J usage is TRBJ2-7, with TRBD1 as a possible D gene (6 bases). With 0 bases removed from V and 4 bases from J, the gap between germline ends came to 7 bases. Germline V gene sequence: CDR1 MNHEY, CDR2 SVGAGI. The CDR3 contains 13 residues. For the CDR3, the DNA is TGTGCCAGCAGTTACTCACAGGGATACGAGCAGTACTTC. It translates to CASSYSQGYEQYF.

To note about this clonotype: One base away lies a much larger clone, so this may be a sequencing read error. No conserved phenylalanine or tryptophan ends this CDR3, so it is likely a read error. The chain has TRBV9 and TRBJ2-3; 9 positions match TRBD2. The length of the CDR3 is 18 residues. Per germline, CDR1 SGDLS and CDR2 YYNGEE. J gave up 1 base and V 0 bases, and 9 bases lay outside the gene matches. The CDR3 reads CASSVGPPTSGGTDTQYL. CDR3 bases: TGTGCCAGCAGCGTAGGCCCTCCGACTAGCGGAGGCACAGATACGCAGTATCTT.

This clonotype was counted ten times or more. The chain uses TRBV14 and TRBJ1-6; 8 bases are shared with TRBD1. CDR1 and CDR2 from the germline V gene are SGHDN and FVKESK. J was trimmed by 10 bases and V by 1 base; bases with no gene match: 6. This CDR3 is 15 amino acids long. The CDR3 region is CASSQAQGAGSPLHF. The DNA for the CDR3 is TGTGCCAGCAGCCAAGCGCAGGGGGCTGGATCACCCCTCCACTTT.

At least ten counts were recorded for this clonotype. This chain links TRBV6-1 with TRBJ1-1, with TRBD1 matching over 7 bases. This CDR3 spans 16 amino acids. From germline, CDR1 is MNHNS and CDR2 SASEGT. The junction had 8 bases not matched to a gene; V was cut back by 4 bases and J by 0 bases. CDR3 protein: CASSGHRGNMNTEAFF. CDR3 DNA: TGTGCCAGCAGTGGCCACAGGGGAAACATGAACACTGAAGCTTTCTTT.

A word on this clonotype: Being one base from a much bigger clone, this may be a read error. The missing conserved phenylalanine or tryptophan at the end of this CDR3 makes a read error likely. This chain links TRBV27 with TRBJ2-2; D is unclear. Germline CDR1 and CDR2: MNHEY and SMNVEV (reference sequence). V was shortened by 9 bases and J by 3 bases, with 5 bases between the two germline ends. This CDR3 is 11 amino acids long. The CDR3 loop reads CASMDTGELFL. For the CDR3, the DNA is TGTGCCAGTATGGACACCGGGGAGCTGTTTCTT.

The sample holds many counts of this clonotype. V and J are TRBV5-1 and TRBJ1-3; possible D gene TRBD1, 5 bases. Germline V gene lookup returns CDR1 SGHRS and CDR2 YFSETQ. V lost 0 bases and J lost 2, with 15 bases in between. CDR3 length: 17 residues. CDR3 nucleotides: TGCGCCAGCAGCTTGGGAAACCAGGGACTGGCTGGAAACACCATATATTTT. The encoded protein is CASSLGNQGLAGNTIYF.

This clonotype was recorded many times. The V call is TRBV20-1, the J call TRBJ1-3; no clear D. CDR1 is DFQATT and CDR2 is SNEGSKA in the germline V gene (reference sequence). The CDR3 totals 16 residues. The V and J ends lost 1 base and 0 bases respectively, with 13 bases between them. The CDR3 sequence is CSARGTGRTSGNTIYF. In DNA form, the CDR3 reads TGCAGTGCTAGAGGGACGGGGAGAACCTCTGGAAACACCATATATTTT.

This clonotype came up a few times. The rearrangement joins TRBV19 to TRBJ2-1; 11 nucleotides agree with TRBD2. V trimming: 7 bases; J trimming: 2 bases; junction bases outside the gene matches: 1. Germline values: CDR1 LNHDA, CDR2 SQIVND (reference sequence). This CDR3 is 14 amino acids long. CDR3 sequence: CASKGLAAYNEQFF. As DNA, the CDR3 is TGTGCCAGTAAGGGACTAGCGGCCTACAATGAGCAGTTCTTC.

This clonotype was observed many times. The gene calls are TRBV6-5 and TRBJ1-1; 11 bases align to TRBD1. This CDR3 contains 15 residues. V lost 2 bases, J lost 3 bases, and 2 bases stayed unmatched. Per germline, CDR1 MNHEY and CDR2 SVGAGI. CDR3 amino acids: CASSYGTGGDTEAFF. In DNA form, the CDR3 reads TGTGCCAGCAGTTACGGGACAGGGGGAGACACTGAAGCTTTCTTT.

Of note for this clonotype: A much more abundant neighbour one base away suggests this may be a read error. The chain has TRBV6-2 or TRBV6-3 and TRBJ2-5, with D perhaps being TRBD1 or TRBD2 (5 bases each). Trimming took off 7 bases at V and 11 bases at J, with 29 bases between the two ends. Germline V gene sequence: CDR1 MNHEY, CDR2 SVGEGT. CDR3 length equals 16 residues. For the CDR3, the DNA is TGTGCCAGCAAAGGTCCCCGGGACGCTCGCTACAATGAGCAGTACTTC. Amino acids: CASKGPRDARYNEQYF.

This clonotype was observed many times. The chain has TRBV6-5 and TRBJ2-1; 7 nucleotides agree with TRBD1. CDR3 length equals 13 residues. Trimming cost V 4 bases and J 7 bases; bases outside gene matches: 4. The germline gives CDR1 MNHEY, CDR2 SVGAGI. CDR3: CASSSGGVNEQFF. The CDR3 nucleotides are TGTGCCAGCAGTTCAGGGGGTGTAAATGAGCAGTTCTTC.

Notes on this clonotype: The junction and the germline gene differ at one end; a read error may be behind it. The chain links TRBV6-5 to TRBJ2-3; D ambiguous. Germline CDR1 and CDR2: MNHEY and SVGAGI. The CDR3 spans 14 residues. The CDR3, as DNA: TGTGCCAGCAGCTTAATTTCGGGCACAGATATGCAGTATTTT. This translates into CASSLISGTDMQYF.

The chain employs TRBV3-1 and TRBJ2-7; weak D call: TRBD1 (6 bases). The CDR3 consists of 17 residues. Germline V gene lookup returns CDR1 LGHDT and CDR2 YNNKEL (reference sequence). Trimming took off 1 base at V and 1 base at J, with 17 bases between the two ends. As DNA, the CDR3 is TGTGCCAGCAGCCAAGTTTCCCCGGGACAATATTCCTACGAGCAGTACTTC. Protein sequence: CASSQVSPGQYSYEQYF.

This CDR3 is CAWSVAKYEQYF. Written as DNA, the CDR3 is TGTGCCTGGAGTGTAGCGAAATACGAGCAGTACTTC. The chain couples TRBV30 to TRBJ2-7; D is uncertain. The germline CDR1 and CDR2 sequences are GTSNPN and SVGIG (reference sequence). The CDR3 has 12 residues. V lost 0 bases and J 4 bases, leaving 7 bases between the germline ends.

This clonotype was recorded many times. This chain links TRBV6-5 with TRBJ2-1; 14 nucleotides match TRBD2. Germline V CDR1 and CDR2: MNHEY, SVGAGI. V lost 7 bases to trimming and J lost 6 bases; unmatched junction nucleotides: 2. The CDR3 loop spans 14 amino acids. The CDR3 nucleotides are TGTGCCAGCATCGGACTAGCGGGAGGCAATGAGCAGTTCTTC. Protein product: CASIGLAGGNEQFF.

The chain links TRBV2 to TRBJ2-2; 8 bases align to TRBD2. Trimming cost V 5 bases and J 4 bases; bases outside gene matches: 12. This CDR3 has 17 amino acids. Germline-derived CDR1 and CDR2 are SNHLY and FYNNEI. DNA of the CDR3: TGTGCCAGCAGTAAGCAACCTCCGGGAGGGATCACCGGGGAGCTGTTTTTT. It is translated as CASSKQPPGGITGELFF. Filled out from reference TRBV2 and TRBJ2-2, the complete variable domain reads EPEVTQTPSHQVTQMGQEVILRCVPISNHLYFYWYRQILGQKVEFLVSFYNNEISEKSEIFDDQFSVERPDGSNFTLKIRSTKLEDSAMYFCASSKQPPGGITGELFFGEGSRLTVL.

In its sample, this clonotype was seen many times. The J gene is TRBJ2-7, the V gene TRBV12-3 or TRBV12-4, with 10 bases that match TRBD1. There are 15 residues in the CDR3. Trimming took 3 bases from V and 5 from J; bases not matched to a gene: 7. The CDR3 is CASSLWDRGDHEQYF. The CDR3 bases are TGTGCCAGCAGTTTGTGGGACAGGGGTGACCACGAGCAGTACTTC.

As to this clonotype: One base away lies a much larger clone, so this may be a sequencing read error. This chain uses TRBV6-6 with TRBJ1-1; D is undetermined. The CDR3 loop spans 13 amino acids. Germline V lookup: CDR1 MNHNY, CDR2 SVGAGI (reference sequence). The CDR3 sequence is CASRATANTGAFF. Here the CDR3 DNA reads TGTGCCAGCAGGGCAACAGCGAACACTGGAGCTTTCTTT.

Ten or more counts support this clonotype. This sequence joins TRBV6-1 and TRBJ2-1, with TRBD1 as a possible D gene (6 bases). V gave up 7 bases and J gave up 0 bases, with 13 bases separating them. This CDR3 spans 15 amino acids. Germline V gene sequence: CDR1 MNHNS, CDR2 SASEGT. CDR3 in DNA: TGTGCCAGCACCGAAGACAGGAGCTCCTACAATGAGCAGTTCTTC. Encoded protein: CASTEDRSSYNEQFF.

V is TRBV4-3 and J is TRBJ2-7; D not certain. V shed 1 base and J shed 2 bases, with 12 bases lying between them. The CDR3 is 15 residues long. Germline V CDR1 and CDR2: LGHNA, YSLEER. CDR3 residues: CASSQGVDLTYEQYF. CDR3 nucleotide sequence: TGCGCCAGCAGCCAAGGCGTGGACCTGACCTACGAGCAGTACTTC.

This clonotype was counted at least ten times. The chain recombines TRBV19 with TRBJ2-7, with D tentatively TRBD1 (5 bases). V shed 5 bases and J shed 1 base, with 15 bases lying between them. CDR3 length: 15 residues. Germline CDR1 LNHDA, CDR2 SQIVND (reference sequence). DNA of the CDR3: TGTGCCAGTAGTCCCTTTGCAGGGTATTCCTACGAGCAGTACTTC. Residues: CASSPFAGYSYEQYF. Based on the CDR3 plus reference TRBV19 and TRBJ2-7, the full variable domain is DGGITQSPKYLFRKEGQNVTLSCEQNLNHDAMYWYRQDPGQGLRLIYYSQIVNDFQKGDIAEGYSVSREKKESFPLTVTSAQKNPTAFYLCASSPFAGYSYEQYFGPGTRLTVT.

This clonotype showed up many times. This chain uses TRBV19 with TRBJ2-7; D is perhaps TRBD1 or TRBD2 (5 bases each). With 3 bases removed from V and 3 bases from J, the gap between germline ends came to 21 bases. Germline V lookup: CDR1 LNHDA, CDR2 SQIVND (reference sequence). This CDR3 comprises 17 residues. CDR3: CASSIYVSGTDNYEQYF. In DNA, the CDR3 is TGTGCCAGTAGTATTTACGTTTCGGGGACGGACAACTACGAGCAGTACTTC.